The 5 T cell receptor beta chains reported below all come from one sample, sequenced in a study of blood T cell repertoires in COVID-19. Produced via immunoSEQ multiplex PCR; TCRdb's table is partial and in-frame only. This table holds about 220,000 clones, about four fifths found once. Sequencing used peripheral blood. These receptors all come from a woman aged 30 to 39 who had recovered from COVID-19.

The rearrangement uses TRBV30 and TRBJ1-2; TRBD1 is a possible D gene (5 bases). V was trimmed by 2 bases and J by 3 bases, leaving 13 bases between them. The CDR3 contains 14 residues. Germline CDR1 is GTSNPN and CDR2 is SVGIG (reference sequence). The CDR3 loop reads CAWSPGSPDYGYTF. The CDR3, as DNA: TGTGCCTGGAGTCCAGGGTCCCCCGACTATGGCTACACCTTC.

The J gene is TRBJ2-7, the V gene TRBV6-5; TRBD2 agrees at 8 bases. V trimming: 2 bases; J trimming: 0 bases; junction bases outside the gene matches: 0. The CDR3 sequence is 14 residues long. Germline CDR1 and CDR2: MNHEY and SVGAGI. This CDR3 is CASSYGTSSYEQYF. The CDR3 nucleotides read TGTGCCAGCAGTTACGGGACTAGCTCCTACGAGCAGTACTTC.

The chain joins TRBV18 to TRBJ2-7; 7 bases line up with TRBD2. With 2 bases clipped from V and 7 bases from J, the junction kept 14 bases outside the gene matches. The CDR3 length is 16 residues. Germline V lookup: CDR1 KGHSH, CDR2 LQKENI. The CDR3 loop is CASSPAASGGVKEQYF. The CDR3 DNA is TGTGCCAGCTCACCAGCGGCTAGCGGTGGGGTAAAGGAGCAGTACTTC.

CDR3 DNA sequence: TGCGCCAGCAGCCAAGGGGACAGGGACGGGACTGAAGCTTTCTTT. Protein: CASSQGDRDGTEAFF. The chain joins TRBV4-1 to TRBJ1-1; the match to TRBD1 covers 9 bases. Germline V lookup: CDR1 MGHRA, CDR2 YSYEKL. This CDR3 region has 15 residues. Trimming took 1 base from V and 5 from J; bases not matched to a gene: 5.

The CDR3 sequence is CASSSGLDMYEQYF. The DNA of the CDR3 is TGTGCCAGCTCCTCGGGACTAGATATGTACGAGCAGTACTTC. J is TRBJ2-7 and V is TRBV5-4; TRBD2 matches 8 bases. The CDR3 sequence is 14 residues long. The germline V gene encodes CDR1 SGHNT and CDR2 YYREEE (reference sequence). V gave up 7 bases and J gave up 4 bases; unmatched junction bases: 10.